The rows below give T cell receptor beta chains drawn from one sample of a study of cytomegalovirus exposure and HLA in healthy donors. The method was immunoSEQ multiplex PCR; TCRdb's version includes in-frame clones alone and lacks a portion of them. This sample has 200,000 to 300,000 clones; roughly 82% occur once, and the top ten carry over 5%. Sequences were obtained from PBMCs. Source of these receptors: a woman between 40 and 55 years old in good health and CMV-seropositive. The CDR3 runs from the conserved cysteine through the conserved F or W. The D gene is left open where the match is weak. A row's size may be missing; if present it is once, few, many or a size class.

D,size,J,V,CDR3,DNA
NA,NA,TRBJ2-5,TRBV30,CAWSVRGVETQYF,TGTGCCTGGAGTGTAAGGGGTGTAGAGACCCAGTACTTC
TRBD1,NA,TRBJ2-6,TRBV29-1,CSVGDRGILSGANVLTF,TGCAGCGTGGGAGACAGGGGAATTTTATCTGGGGCCAACGTCCTGACTTTC
NA,NA,TRBJ2-5,TRBV5-4,CASSLDSSQETQYF,TGTGCCAGCAGCTTGGACAGCTCCCAAGAGACCCAGTACTTC
TRBD2,NA,TRBJ2-5,TRBV4-2,CASSQIELAAWGQETQYF,TGTGCCAGCAGCCAAATCGAACTAGCGGCGTGGGGCCAAGAGACCCAGTACTTC
TRBD1,NA,TRBJ1-1,TRBV11-1,CASSSFRDRDTEAFF,TGTGCCAGCAGCTCATTCCGGGACAGGGACACTGAAGCTTTCTTT
NA,NA,TRBJ2-5,TRBV7-7,CASSHGGQQVETQYF,TGTGCCAGCAGCCACGGGGGACAGCAGGTTGAGACCCAGTACTTC
TRBD2,NA,TRBJ2-7,TRBV10-3,CAISDGPGGREQYF,TGTGCCATCAGTGATGGGCCGGGGGGACGGGAGCAGTACTTC
NA,NA,TRBJ1-2,TRBV19,CASSGGVGDYGYTF,TGTGCCAGTAGTGGCGGGGTAGGAGACTATGGCTACACCTTC
TRBD1,few,TRBJ2-3,TRBV19,CASNRGAEFSTDTQYF,TGTGCCAGTAACAGGGGCGCCGAGTTTAGCACAGATACGCAGTATTTT
NA,once,TRBJ2-1,TRBV4-1,CASSQEGRGPYNEQFF,TGCGCCAGCAGCCAAGAAGGTCGAGGGCCCTACAATGAGCAGTTCTTC
NA,NA,TRBJ2-1,TRBV20-1,CSASPYNEQFF,TGCAGTGCTAGTCCGTACAATGAGCAGTTCTTC
NA,NA,TRBJ2-4,TRBV9,CASSVGQAPNIQYF,TGTGCCAGCAGCGTAGGTCAGGCACCAAACATTCAGTACTTC
TRBD2,NA,TRBJ2-7,TRBV6-1,CASKLLADSSYEQYF,TGTGCCAGCAAACTACTAGCGGATAGCTCCTACGAGCAGTACTTC
TRBD2,NA,TRBJ2-7,TRBV5-1,CASSMDNGGEQYF,TGCGCCAGCAGCATGGACAACGGGGGGGAGCAGTACTTC
NA,NA,TRBJ1-5,TRBV7-2,CASSAGTYSNQPQHF,TGTGCCAGCAGCGCCGGGACATATAGCAATCAGCCCCAGCATTTT
TRBD2,few,TRBJ2-7,TRBV9,CASSADPGGYEQYF,TGTGCCAGCAGCGCGGATCCGGGGGGCTACGAGCAGTACTTC
TRBD2,NA,TRBJ2-5,TRBV28,CASSSLTSGRETQYF,TGTGCCAGCAGTTCCCTCACTAGCGGGAGGGAGACCCAGTACTTC
NA,few,TRBJ2-1,TRBV4-1,CASSRGLRGDNEQFF,TGCGCCAGCAGCCGGGGTTTGCGGGGAGACAATGAGCAGTTCTTC
TRBD2,once,TRBJ2-1,TRBV28,CASSSTSGHYNEQFF,TGTGCCAGCAGTTCCACTAGCGGGCACTACAATGAGCAGTTCTTC
NA,NA,TRBJ1-1,TRBV7-3,CASSLQGNTEAFF,TGTGCCAGCAGCTTACAGGGGAACACTGAAGCTTTCTTT
TRBD1,NA,TRBJ1-4,TRBV5-1,CASREGASGEKLFF,TGCGCCAGCAGGGAGGGGGCGTCGGGCGAAAAACTGTTTTTT
NA,few,TRBJ1-2,TRBV6-1,CASSESAGGYGYTF,TGTGCCAGCAGTGAAAGCGCGGGTGGGTATGGCTACACCTTC
TRBD1,NA,TRBJ1-1,TRBV7-9,CASSGITGGTEAFF,TGTGCCAGCAGCGGTATTACAGGGGGCACTGAAGCTTTCTTT
NA,NA,TRBJ2-5,TRBV4-2,CASSVGDTQETQYF,TGTGCCAGCAGCGTCGGGGACACCCAAGAGACCCAGTACTTC
NA,NA,TRBJ2-7,TRBV2,CASSPAGQRNF,TGTGCCAGCAGTCCCGCCGGACAGAGAAACTTC
NA,few,TRBJ1-1,TRBV19,CASSMEVETEAFF,TGTGCCAGTAGTATGGAAGTGGAGACTGAAGCTTTCTTT
TRBD2,NA,TRBJ2-1,TRBV6-5,CASSPGGSREQFF,TGTGCCAGCAGTCCCGGCGGGAGCCGTGAGCAGTTCTTC
TRBD1,NA,TRBJ2-6,TRBV2,CATRTGISSGANVLTF,TGTGCCACCCGGACAGGGATAAGCTCTGGGGCCAACGTCCTGACTTTC
TRBD1,few,TRBJ1-1,TRBV6-5,CASSTYQGANTEAFF,TGTGCCAGCAGTACTTACCAGGGGGCGAACACTGAAGCTTTCTTT
TRBD1,NA,TRBJ1-1,TRBV18,CASSLNRGVNTEAFF,TGTGCCAGCTCACTTAACAGGGGGGTGAACACTGAAGCTTTCTTT
TRBD1,few,TRBJ1-3,TRBV19,CASRPTGAGNTIYF,TGTGCCAGTAGACCGACAGGGGCTGGAAACACCATATATTTT
NA,NA,TRBJ2-6,TRBV9,CASSTVSSGANVLTF,TGTGCCAGCAGCACAGTGTCCTCTGGGGCCAACGTCCTGACTTTC
NA,NA,TRBJ2-5,TRBV2,CASTGEETQYF,TGTGCCAGCACAGGGGAAGAGACCCAGTACTTC
NA,few,TRBJ2-6,TRBV30,CAWSVTEAGANVLTF,TGTGCCTGGAGTGTCACCGAGGCGGGGGCCAACGTCCTGACTTTC
TRBD1,NA,TRBJ1-2,TRBV19,CASSMSIGTVKGYTF,TGTGCCAGTAGTATGAGTATCGGGACAGTAAAAGGCTACACCTTC
TRBD1,NA,TRBJ1-2,TRBV6-5,CASSPVTGHGYTF,TGTGCCAGCAGCCCCGTGACAGGGCATGGCTACACCTTC
NA,NA,TRBJ1-2,TRBV10-3,CAISVDSVNYGYTF,TGTGCCATCAGCGTAGACAGCGTCAACTATGGCTACACCTTC
TRBD1,NA,TRBJ2-7,TRBV18,CASSYRTGLYEQYF,TGTGCCAGCTCATACAGGACAGGACTTTACGAGCAGTACTTC
NA,NA,TRBJ1-5,TRBV30,CAWSSQNNQPQHF,TGTGCCTGGAGTAGTCAGAACAATCAGCCCCAGCATTTT
NA,NA,TRBJ2-7,TRBV9,CASSVGDRYYEQYF,TGTGCCAGCAGCGTAGGTGACAGATACTACGAGCAGTACTTC
TRBD1,NA,TRBJ1-2,TRBV27,CASSLEGAYGYTF,TGTGCCAGCAGTCTAGAGGGGGCCTATGGCTACACCTTC
TRBD1,NA,TRBJ2-7,TRBV4-3,CASSQDWQGTGAYEQYF,TGCGCCAGCAGCCAAGATTGGCAGGGGACAGGGGCCTACGAGCAGTACTTC
NA,NA,TRBJ1-2,TRBV7-3,CASSLGLGGGGYGYTF,TGTGCCAGCAGCTTGGGGTTGGGGGGAGGAGGCTATGGCTACACCTTC
TRBD2,NA,TRBJ2-3,TRBV7-2,CASSQASGGVTTSTQYF,TGTGCCAGCAGCCAAGCTAGCGGGGGGGTTACGACGTCTACGCAGTATTTT
TRBD1,NA,TRBJ2-5,TRBV11-2,CASSLDPGQQETQYF,TGTGCCAGCAGCTTAGACCCGGGACAGCAAGAGACCCAGTACTTC
TRBD1,NA,TRBJ1-5,TRBV30,CAWSIQGGQPQHF,TGTGCCTGGAGTATACAGGGGGGCCAGCCCCAGCATTTT
TRBD2,NA,TRBJ2-7,TRBV11-1,CASSLAPAGAGVVREQYF,TGTGCCAGCAGCTTAGCGCCGGCCGGGGCGGGAGTGGTTCGGGAGCAGTACTTC
NA,NA,TRBJ2-2,TRBV10-3,CATYRNTGELFF,TGTGCCACCTACAGAAACACCGGGGAGCTGTTTTTT
NA,NA,TRBJ2-7,TRBV11-3,CASSLGLKSSYEQYF,TGTGCCAGCAGCTTAGGACTGAAGAGCTCCTACGAGCAGTACTTC
NA,NA,TRBJ1-3,TRBV5-4,CASSLRGSSGNTIYF,TGTGCCAGCAGCTTACGAGGGTCCTCTGGAAACACCATATATTTT
TRBD2,NA,TRBJ2-5,TRBV5-4,CASSPGGSGGGVETQYF,TGTGCCAGCAGCCCCGGGGGGAGCGGGGGGGGAGTGGAGACCCAGTACTTC
TRBD1,NA,TRBJ1-5,TRBV5-4,CASSFRTGERPQHF,TGTGCCAGCAGCTTCAGGACAGGGGAGCGGCCCCAGCATTTT
NA,NA,TRBJ2-1,TRBV27,CASSPSVGEQFF,TGTGCCAGCAGTCCCAGCGTTGGTGAGCAGTTCTTC
NA,NA,TRBJ1-1,TRBV9,CASSVNTGEAFF,TGTGCCAGCAGCGTTAATACAGGGGAAGCTTTCTTT
TRBD1,NA,TRBJ2-2,TRBV6-1,CASSPGQGNTGELFF,TGTGCCAGCAGTCCGGGACAGGGGAACACCGGGGAGCTGTTTTTT
NA,NA,TRBJ1-1,TRBV30,CAWRIQTNTEAFF,TGTGCCTGGAGGATACAGACGAACACTGAAGCTTTCTTT
TRBD1,NA,TRBJ2-7,TRBV9,CASSGTGDSYEQYF,TGTGCCAGCAGCGGGACAGGGGATTCCTACGAGCAGTACTTC
NA,NA,TRBJ1-5,TRBV29-1,CSVVAPNQPQHF,TGCAGCGTTGTGGCCCCCAATCAGCCCCAGCATTTT
TRBD1,once,TRBJ1-1,TRBV5-1,CASSYHRGRNTEAFF,TGCGCCAGCAGCTATCACAGGGGGCGGAACACTGAAGCTTTCTTT